This T cell receptor beta chain was sequenced during a study of shared clonotypes between healthy human individuals. The CDR3 consists of 15 residues. CDR1 is MNHNY, CDR2 SVGAGI, per germline (reference sequence). Using immunoSEQ multiplex PCR, the repertoire was profiled, and TCRdb retains in-frame clones only, with some absent. The sample lists some 2,500,000 clones, 93% occurring once. Into CD45RA+ naive and CD45RA-negative memory subsets, the CD4+ cells were split. J is TRBJ2-5 and V is TRBV6-6; D remains unclear. Gene TRBJ2-7 matches the end of the DNA better, so the J call may be wrong. Sequencing used naive CD4+ T cells from PBMCs. Subset defined: CD45RA+ positively selected. The clonotype was recovered from a man between 18 and 29 years old in good health. Some clones in this sample may be carry-over from other donors' samples. CDR3 region: CASSRRGLVSYEQYF. Written as DNA, the CDR3 is TGTGCCAGCAGCCGGCGTGGGCTGGTGTCCTACGAGCAGTACTTC.